The next 29 T cell receptor beta chains were all read from a single sample in a study of control samples from healthy donors and cancer patients. The data were produced by immunoSEQ multiplex PCR, yet TCRdb's version contains in-frame clones alone and is incomplete. The repertoire includes tens of thousands of clones, 80% of them detected once, and over 9.5% sits in the top ten. The sample was blood. These receptors originate from a man in his 70s in good health.

The V and J genes are TRBV12-3 or TRBV12-4 and TRBJ1-6; no reliable D call. The CDR3 is made up of 13 amino acids. Trimming pared 7 bases from V and 7 bases from J, leaving 11 bases between. The CDR3 nucleotides are TGTGCCAGCACCCTTCTTGAGAATTCACCCCTCCACTTT. Translation gives CASTLLENSPLHF.

The chain carries TRBV14 and TRBJ2-7; TRBD2 aligns across 11 bases. Germline values: CDR1 SGHDN, CDR2 FVKESK. The CDR3 totals 19 residues. Germline trimming cut 1 base from V and 2 bases from J; bases unmatched to any gene: 13. The CDR3 sequence: CASSQGILAGGRGTYEQYF. In DNA, the CDR3 is TGTGCCAGCAGCCAAGGTATATTAGCGGGAGGGAGAGGCACCTACGAGCAGTACTTC.

This clone showed up just once. This sequence joins TRBV7-9 and TRBJ1-1, with D unresolved. The CDR3 has 14 residues. Germline CDR1 reads SEHNR; CDR2 reads FQNEAQ (reference sequence). V was cut by 2 bases and J by 2 bases, with 9 bases left in between. The CDR3 bases are TGTGCCAGCAGCTTATTGTCGGAAAACACTGAAGCTTTCTTT. Translation: CASSLLSENTEAFF.

This clone was seen only a few times. The chain is built from TRBV7-2 and TRBJ1-5, with D possibly TRBD1 on 6 matching bases. The CDR3 consists of 13 residues. Trimming removed 5 bases from V and 11 bases from J, with 16 bases in between. Germline V lookup: CDR1 SGHTA, CDR2 FQGNSA. Here the CDR3 DNA reads TGTGCCAGCAGCAGCCGACAGGATGGGACCCAGCATTTT. As protein: CASSSRQDGTQHF.

The V and J genes are TRBV7-8 and TRBJ1-2; D is unresolved. Germline CDR1 SGHVS, CDR2 FQNEAQ. The CDR3 contains 13 residues. V was pared by 1 base and J by 7 bases, with 10 bases between. CDR3: CASSLGWGGGYTF. In DNA, the CDR3 is TGTGCCAGCAGCTTAGGTTGGGGTGGTGGCTACACCTTC. The full variable domain, with the rest looked up from reference TRBV7-8 and TRBJ1-2, is GAGVSQSPRYKVAKRGQDVALRCDPISGHVSLFWYQQALGQGPEFLTYFQNEAQLDKSGLPSDRFFAERPEGSVSTLKIQRTQQEDSAVYLCASSLGWGGGYTFGSGTRLTVV.

In its sample, this clone was seen a few times. The chain has TRBV6-5 and TRBJ2-7, with D unclear. Germline CDR1 is MNHEY and CDR2 is SVGAGI. The CDR3 spans 16 residues. The germline V and J ends were trimmed by 0 bases and 5 bases, with 17 bases remaining between them. The CDR3 DNA sequence: TGTGCCAGCAGTTACTCAAGTTCTCGACCGGGTCACGAGCAGTACTTC. Its protein is CASSYSSSRPGHEQYF.

Here the CDR3 DNA reads TGTGCCTGGACCCCCGGGGGAGGGACGGCACAAGAGACCCAGTACTTC. Protein: CAWTPGGGTAQETQYF. The rearrangement joins TRBV30 to TRBJ2-5; 7 bases are a match to TRBD2. V trimming: 4 bases; J trimming: 2 bases; junction bases outside the gene matches: 13. CDR1 and CDR2 from the germline V gene are GTSNPN and SVGIG (reference sequence). The CDR3 sequence is 16 residues long.

This clone was seen only a few times. This specimen includes other DNA sequences encoding the same CDR3. This chain connects TRBV9 to TRBJ1-6, with 10 bases lining up with TRBD1. The V and J ends lost 3 bases and 7 bases, in that order; junction bases with no gene match: 4. This CDR3 is built from 15 residues. Germline V gives CDR1 SGDLS, CDR2 YYNGEE. CDR3 loop: CASSAGQGGNSPLHF. CDR3 DNA sequence: TGTGCCAGCAGCGCCGGACAGGGGGGAAATTCACCCCTCCACTTT.

The CDR3 protein is CASSSASGVKQFF. The CDR3 region has the DNA TGTGCCAGCAGTTCAGCCTCAGGGGTCAAGCAGTTCTTC. This sequence joins TRBV12-3 or TRBV12-4 and TRBJ2-1; TRBD1 might be the D (6 bases). The CDR3 covers 13 residues. V lost 4 bases to trimming and J lost 11 bases, with 15 bases between them.

The V and J genes are TRBV10-3 and TRBJ2-5, with 7 bases aligning to TRBD1. Per the germline V gene, CDR1 is ENHRY and CDR2 is SYGVKD. The CDR3 contains 13 residues. V dropped 10 bases and J dropped 5; count of bases not matched to a gene: 10. CDR3 sequence: CANQGRQGETQYF. CDR3 sequence (DNA): TGTGCCAACCAAGGAAGACAGGGCGAGACCCAGTACTTC.

This clone has more than one count but fewer than ten. The chain carries TRBV7-2 and TRBJ1-1; D might be TRBD1 (5 bases). The V end lost 4 bases, the J end lost 6 bases, and 12 bases lay between the germline ends. This CDR3 has 13 residues. Germline CDR1 reads SGHTA; CDR2 reads FQGNSA. For the CDR3, the DNA is TGTGCCAGCAGCTCCCTTGGGGGGGCTGAAGCTTTCTTT. It yields the protein CASSSLGGAEAFF.

The chain has TRBV3-1 (or the pseudogene TRBV3-2) and TRBJ2-5; D is uncertain. The CDR3 extends over 13 amino acids. V lost 4 bases to trimming and J lost 5 bases, with 11 bases between them. The germline CDR1 and CDR2 sequences are LGHDT and YNNKEL (reference sequence). This CDR3 reads CASSPRRVETQYF. CDR3 in DNA: TGTGCCAGCAGCCCTAGACGCGTGGAGACCCAGTACTTC.

The J gene is TRBJ2-3, the V gene TRBV3-1 (or the pseudogene TRBV3-2); 12 bases are a match to TRBD2. The CDR3 extends over 16 amino acids. V trimming: 4 bases; J trimming: 2 bases; junction bases outside the gene matches: 4. Germline loops: CDR1 LGHDT, CDR2 YNNKEL (reference sequence). The CDR3 sequence is CASSPWTSGATDTQYF. CDR3 nucleotide sequence: TGTGCCAGCAGCCCGTGGACTAGCGGGGCCACAGATACGCAGTATTTT.

The chain employs TRBV11-3 and TRBJ1-1; D remains ambiguous. Germline CDR1 is SGHNT and CDR2 is YENEEA. Trimming shortened V by 5 bases and J by 0 bases, and 10 bases separated the two germline ends. This CDR3 is built from 14 residues. The CDR3 is CASSPITMNTEAFF. CDR3 in DNA: TGTGCCAGCAGCCCAATTACGATGAACACTGAAGCTTTCTTT.

This clone occurred once. The genes are TRBV20-1 and TRBJ1-6; the D gene is possibly TRBD1 (6 bases). Germline V gene data show CDR1 as DFQATT and CDR2 as SNEGSKA (reference sequence). V was pared by 3 bases and J by 7 bases, with 16 bases between. The CDR3 has 15 residues. CDR3 coding DNA: TGCAGTGCTAGTCTCCCGGGGGCTCCGAATTCACCCCTCCACTTT. This sequence encodes CSASLPGAPNSPLHF.

By share, this clone counts as medium-sized. The chain employs TRBV5-1 and TRBJ1-2; 7 bases fit TRBD1. Germline V CDR1 and CDR2: SGHRS, YFSETQ. V was clipped by 0 bases and J by 0 bases; unmatched bases: 5. The CDR3 length is 16 residues. The CDR3 bases are TGCGCCAGCAGCTTGGCAGACAGGGTAGCTAACTATGGCTACACCTTC. It is translated as CASSLADRVANYGYTF. The full variable domain, with the rest looked up from reference TRBV5-1 and TRBJ1-2, is KAGVTQTPRYLIKTRGQQVTLSCSPISGHRSVSWYQQTPGQGLQFLFEYFSETQRNKGNFPGRFSGRQFSNSRSEMNVSTLELGDSALYLCASSLADRVANYGYTFGSGTRLTVV.

The rearrangement joins TRBV10-1 to TRBJ2-3, with D possibly being TRBD1 or TRBD2 (5 bases each). This CDR3 comprises 14 residues. Germline CDR1 WNHNN, CDR2 SYGVQD (reference sequence). With 5 bases removed from V and 3 bases from J, the gap between germline ends came to 12 bases. CDR3 protein: CASSRLWGTDTQYF. CDR3 in DNA: TGCGCCAGCAGTCGACTGTGGGGGACAGATACGCAGTATTTT.

On this clone: The sample holds other DNA sequences that translate to the same CDR3. This chain uses TRBV9 with TRBJ1-1; D gene unclear. V shed 0 bases and J shed 5 bases, with 11 bases lying between them. This CDR3 contains 14 residues. The germline V gene has CDR1 SGDLS and CDR2 YYNGEE. CDR3 sequence reads: CASSVVLGGTEAFF. The DNA for the CDR3 is TGTGCCAGCAGCGTAGTACTGGGAGGGACTGAAGCTTTCTTT.

The chain employs TRBV3-1 (or the pseudogene TRBV3-2) and TRBJ2-5, with D perhaps TRBD1 or TRBD2 (5 bases each). This CDR3 is 14 amino acids long. Trimming removed 4 bases from V and 3 bases from J, with 12 bases in between. The germline gives CDR1 LGHDT, CDR2 YNNKEL (reference sequence). Here the CDR3 reads CASSLMGVEETQYF. The DNA of the CDR3 is TGTGCCAGCAGCCTGATGGGGGTCGAAGAGACCCAGTACTTC.

This chain uses TRBV6-5 with TRBJ2-1; D not certain. This CDR3 comprises 13 residues. V was shortened by 2 bases and J by 5 bases, with 7 bases between the two germline ends. CDR1 is MNHEY, CDR2 SVGAGI, per germline. CDR3 residues: CASSYGFDNEQFF. CDR3 sequence (DNA): TGTGCCAGCAGTTACGGTTTCGACAATGAGCAGTTCTTC.

The rearrangement uses TRBV29-1 and TRBJ2-1, with D possibly called TRBD1 or TRBD2 (5 bases each). V was cut by 5 bases and J by 0 bases, with 8 bases left in between. CDR3 size: 13 residues. Germline CDR1 is SQVTM and CDR2 is ANQGSEA. This CDR3 reads CSVSGHSYNEQFF. CDR3 nucleotides: TGCAGCGTTAGCGGACACTCCTACAATGAGCAGTTCTTC.

The V call is TRBV19, the J call TRBJ1-5; TRBD1 matches at 7 bases. The CDR3 totals 15 residues. The germline gives CDR1 LNHDA, CDR2 SQIVND (reference sequence). The J segment lost 3 bases and the V segment lost 5 bases, leaving 7 bases of the junction unmatched. The DNA for the CDR3 is TGTGCCAGTAGTTACGGGACAGTTATCAATCAGCCCCAGCATTTT. Its translation is CASSYGTVINQPQHF.

This clone was seen more than once but under ten times. The V and J genes are TRBV28 and TRBJ2-5; perhaps TRBD1 as D (5 bases). Germline values: CDR1 MDHEN, CDR2 SYDVKM. CDR3 length: 17 residues. Deletions cut 6 bases from V and 4 bases from J, with 24 bases between. CDR3 nucleotides: TGTGCCAGCAGGAGCAGGGTGGCGGTAATATATGGAGAGACCCAGTACTTC. Amino acid sequence: CASRSRVAVIYGETQYF.

The rearrangement links TRBV27 to TRBJ2-3; D not certain. The CDR3 has 16 amino acids. Germline V gives CDR1 MNHEY, CDR2 SMNVEV (reference sequence). V was clipped by 5 bases and J by 3 bases, with 18 bases between them. This chain's CDR3 is CASSPSAYLRTDTQYF. The CDR3 coding sequence is TGTGCCAGCAGTCCCTCTGCGTACCTGAGGACAGATACGCAGTATTTT.

This clone came up once. The CDR3 sequence is CASSTTANTEAFF. The CDR3, as DNA: TGTGCCAGCAGCACGACAGCGAACACTGAAGCTTTCTTT. The chain recombines TRBV28 with TRBJ1-1; TRBD1 is a possible D gene (5 bases). CDR3 length: 13 amino acids. Germline CDR1 is MDHEN and CDR2 is SYDVKM. The germline V and J ends were trimmed by 6 bases and 1 base, with 9 bases remaining between them.

The rearrangement joins TRBV9 to TRBJ2-2; D call uncertain. The CDR3 is made up of 18 amino acids. V lost 2 bases and J lost 4, with 21 bases in between. Looked up from germline, CDR1 is SGDLS and CDR2 is YYNGEE. CDR3 in DNA: TGTGCCAGCAGCGTGACCGGGCAGCCAACGATGGTCACCGGGGAGCTGTTTTTT. Translating gives CASSVTGQPTMVTGELFF.

The genes are TRBV6-5 and TRBJ2-7, with 8 bases aligning to TRBD1. Germline CDR1 and CDR2: MNHEY and SVGAGI. This CDR3 spans 14 amino acids. Trimming cost V 4 bases and J 2 bases; bases outside gene matches: 4. Here the CDR3 reads CASSLGQVPYEQYF. Written as DNA, the CDR3 is TGTGCCAGCAGTTTGGGACAGGTCCCCTACGAGCAGTACTTC.

This chain links TRBV9 with TRBJ2-7, with D unresolved. CDR1 is SGDLS and CDR2 is YYNGEE in the germline V gene. Deletions cut 0 bases from V and 3 bases from J, with 10 bases between. CDR3 length equals 14 residues. The CDR3 is CASSVASANYEQYF. The DNA of the CDR3 is TGTGCCAGCAGCGTAGCTTCGGCCAACTACGAGCAGTACTTC. Supplemented by reference TRBV9 and TRBJ2-7, the full variable domain reads DSGVTQTPKHLITATGQRVTLRCSPRSGDLSVYWYQQSLDQGLQFLIQYYNGEERAKGNILERFSAQQFPDLHSELNLSSLELGDSALYFCASSVASANYEQYFGPGTRLTVT.

This sequence joins TRBV11-3 and TRBJ2-1; 8 bases map to TRBD2. The V and J ends lost 1 base and 4 bases, in that order; junction bases with no gene match: 9. Per germline, CDR1 SGHNT and CDR2 YENEEA. The CDR3 contains 17 residues. The CDR3 here is CASSLGIAGTLYNEQFF. The CDR3 nucleotides are TGTGCCAGCAGCTTAGGAATAGCGGGGACTTTATACAATGAGCAGTTCTTC.